This entry concerns a single T cell receptor (beta chain). TCRdb redid the calling of the 5' RACE reads with MiXCR, one entry per CDR3 protein. Counted here are some 330,000 distinct CDR3 sequences, 21% occurring once; the ten biggest clones make up under 15%. This sample stems from a study of T-cell memory formation after mild COVID-19. Between the trimmed V and J ends, which lost 4 bases and 3 bases, there was a span of 17 bases. Germline assignment: CDR1 SGHNT and CDR2 YYREEE (reference sequence). This CDR3 is 16 amino acids long. The sample taken for sequencing was PBMCs or a T cell subset sorted from them (not recorded which). This sequence originates from an adult woman who had mild COVID-19 (a few samples of this study predate the infection). Cell type and time point are not known. The chain employs TRBV5-4 and TRBJ2-1; D possibly corresponds to TRBD2 (5 bases). The CDR3 loop is CASSPLDAVGYNEQFF. The DNA of the CDR3 is TGTGCCAGCAGCCCACTAGATGCGGTGGGCTACAATGAGCAGTTCTTC.